This T cell receptor beta chain was documented in a study of beta chain features in type 1 diabetes. This clone was seen a handful of times. V trimming: 6 bases; J trimming: 1 base; junction bases outside the gene matches: 7. Germline CDR1 ENHRY, CDR2 SYGVKD. This CDR3 has 15 amino acids. Isolated RNA was reverse transcribed in full, so expressed TCRB transcripts were sequenced. The protocol was immunoSEQ multiplex PCR, while the TCRdb copy is restricted to in-frame clones and leaves out a portion. Here the sample spans more than 300,000 clones, around 16% being singletons. The chain carries TRBV10-3 and TRBJ1-1, with 8 nucleotides matching TRBD1. This TCR derives from a woman aged 18 to 35 in good health. Input material: naive CD4+ T cells from blood. CDR3 in amino acids: CAIREWDRWNTEAFF. Here the CDR3 DNA reads TGTGCCATCAGGGAATGGGACAGGTGGAACACTGAAGCTTTCTTT.